Below are 12 T cell receptor beta chains sequenced from a single sample in a study of cytomegalovirus exposure and HLA in healthy donors. Researchers ran the PCR with 60 Vbeta and 13 Jbeta primers. Assay used: immunoSEQ multiplex PCR; TCRdb lists only in-frame clones, some missing. Altogether approximately 150,000 clones are present, about 75% being singletons, with the ten largest covering about 10%. The sample taken for sequencing was PBMCs. These receptors were collected from a man younger than 30 in good health and CMV-seropositive.

This rearrangement joins TRBV6-5 to TRBJ2-1; 11 bases agree with TRBD2. The CDR3 runs 14 residues. J gave up 8 bases and V 6 bases, and 6 bases lay outside the gene matches. Per germline, CDR1 MNHEY and CDR2 SVGAGI. DNA of the CDR3: TGTGCCAGCAGAACTAGCGGGAGTTTCCATGAGCAGTTCTTC. Translating it yields CASRTSGSFHEQFF.

The chain couples TRBV18 to TRBJ1-1; D gene unclear. This CDR3 has 13 residues. Germline lookup yields CDR1 KGHSH and CDR2 LQKENI. Trimming took 5 bases from V and 0 from J, leaving 7 bases between them. CDR3 DNA sequence: TGTGCCAGCTCAGTCGGGGTGAACACTGAAGCTTTCTTT. Translated, it gives CASSVGVNTEAFF.

The chain has TRBV7-8 and TRBJ2-2; possibly TRBD1 for D (6 bases). The ends were cut back, 5 bases at V and 7 bases at J, with 11 bases in the middle. From germline, CDR1 is SGHVS and CDR2 FQNEAQ. The CDR3 spans 13 residues. CDR3 in DNA: TGTGCCAGCAGCCCAATCAGGGGCGGGGAGCTGTTTTTT. Translation gives CASSPIRGGELFF. Full variable domain (rest looked up from reference TRBV7-8 and TRBJ2-2): GAGVSQSPRYKVAKRGQDVALRCDPISGHVSLFWYQQALGQGPEFLTYFQNEAQLDKSGLPSDRFFAERPEGSVSTLKIQRTQQEDSAVYLCASSPIRGGELFFGEGSRLTVL.

The CDR3 region has the DNA TGTGCCAGCAGTGCCTCGGTAGCGGGAGGGCCCTACGAGCAGTACTTC. As protein: CASSASVAGGPYEQYF. The V call is TRBV28, the J call TRBJ2-5, with 11 bases fitting TRBD2. The J call may be incorrect, as the DNA end agrees better with TRBJ2-7. Germline lookup yields CDR1 MDHEN and CDR2 SYDVKM. This CDR3 comprises 16 residues.

The chain carries TRBV9 and TRBJ2-7, with 7 positions matching TRBD1. This CDR3 has 14 residues. Germline values: CDR1 SGDLS, CDR2 YYNGEE. V shed 4 bases, J shed 6 bases, and the junction held 10 bases outside the gene matches. The CDR3 reads CASSPDRVVGEQYF. The CDR3 DNA sequence: TGTGCCAGCAGCCCTGACAGGGTAGTAGGCGAGCAGTACTTC.

This clone turned up a few times. The V and J genes are TRBV7-9 and TRBJ1-1; 8 nucleotides match TRBD1. The CDR3 totals 17 residues. Trimming at V came to 4 bases and at J to 1 base, leaving 11 bases not matched to a gene. Germline values: CDR1 SEHNR, CDR2 FQNEAQ (reference sequence). CDR3 residues: CASSSNERTGRNTEAFF. The CDR3 region has the DNA TGTGCCAGCAGCTCAAATGAGCGGACAGGGAGGAACACTGAAGCTTTCTTT.

The rearrangement joins TRBV20-1 to TRBJ2-5; 7 bases line up with TRBD1. The J call may be in error: the DNA end matches TRBJ2-7 better. CDR3 length: 11 residues. Germline V gene lookup returns CDR1 DFQATT and CDR2 SNEGSKA (reference sequence). The CDR3 is CSASRGIEQYF. The DNA of the CDR3 is TGCAGTGCTAGCAGGGGGATCGAGCAGTACTTC.

The chain employs TRBV19 and TRBJ2-1, with 14 bases matching TRBD2. There are 18 residues in the CDR3. The junction had 8 bases not matched to a gene; V was cut back by 5 bases and J by 2 bases. CDR1 is LNHDA, CDR2 SQIVND, per germline (reference sequence). The CDR3 bases are TGTGCCAGTAGTTCACCGGGACTAGCGGGAGTCCCCTACAATGAGCAGTTCTTC. It is translated as CASSSPGLAGVPYNEQFF.

The V and J genes are TRBV9 and TRBJ1-2, with 7 bases matching TRBD1. V was pared by 7 bases and J by 2 bases, with 11 bases of the junction left unmatched. The CDR3 is 15 residues long. CDR1 is SGDLS and CDR2 is YYNGEE in the germline V gene. The CDR3 spells CASGHPRTGNYGYTF. As DNA, the CDR3 is TGTGCCAGCGGCCACCCGAGGACAGGCAACTATGGCTACACCTTC.

V is TRBV23-1 and J is TRBJ1-5; 7 nucleotides agree with TRBD1. TRBV23-1 is treated as an ORF (open reading frame) with a function not yet certain. The CDR3 spans 19 residues. The J segment lost 5 bases and the V segment lost 7 bases, leaving 23 bases of the junction unmatched. The CDR3, as DNA: TGCGCCAGCACCACTGGGGACAGCGGTGGAGTAGTTACGGATCAGCCCCAGCATTTT. Protein sequence: CASTTGDSGGVVTDQPQHF.

The CDR3 DNA reads as TGTGCCAGCAGTCTCGGGACTAGCGGGGCCAATGAGCAGTTCTTC. This sequence encodes CASSLGTSGANEQFF. V and J are TRBV28 and TRBJ2-1; the match to TRBD2 covers 13 bases. Germline values: CDR1 MDHEN, CDR2 SYDVKM. V was pared by 5 bases and J by 6 bases, with 4 bases of the junction left unmatched. CDR3 length: 15 residues. Looking up the rest from reference TRBV28 and TRBJ2-1 gives the full variable domain: DVKVTQSSRYLVKRTGEKVFLECVQDMDHENMFWYRQDPGLGLRLIYFSYDVKMKEKGDIPEGYSVSREKKERFSLILESASTNQTSMYLCASSLGTSGANEQFFGPGTRLTVL.

CDR3 loop: CASSSVDRAHEQYF. The CDR3, as DNA: TGTGCCAGCAGCTCGGTGGACAGGGCCCACGAGCAGTACTTC. V usage is TRBV7-6 and J usage is TRBJ2-7, with 8 bases matching TRBD1. The CDR3 is 14 residues long. Per the germline V gene, CDR1 is SGHVS and CDR2 is FNYEAQ. With V trimmed by 4 bases and J by 5 bases, 7 bases remained unmatched. Together with reference TRBV7-6 and TRBJ2-7, the CDR3 gives the full variable domain: GAGVSQSPRYKVTKRGQDVALRCDPISGHVSLYWYRQALGQGPEFLTYFNYEAQQDKSGLPNDRFSAERPEGSISTLTIQRTEQRDSAMYRCASSSVDRAHEQYFGPGTRLTVT.